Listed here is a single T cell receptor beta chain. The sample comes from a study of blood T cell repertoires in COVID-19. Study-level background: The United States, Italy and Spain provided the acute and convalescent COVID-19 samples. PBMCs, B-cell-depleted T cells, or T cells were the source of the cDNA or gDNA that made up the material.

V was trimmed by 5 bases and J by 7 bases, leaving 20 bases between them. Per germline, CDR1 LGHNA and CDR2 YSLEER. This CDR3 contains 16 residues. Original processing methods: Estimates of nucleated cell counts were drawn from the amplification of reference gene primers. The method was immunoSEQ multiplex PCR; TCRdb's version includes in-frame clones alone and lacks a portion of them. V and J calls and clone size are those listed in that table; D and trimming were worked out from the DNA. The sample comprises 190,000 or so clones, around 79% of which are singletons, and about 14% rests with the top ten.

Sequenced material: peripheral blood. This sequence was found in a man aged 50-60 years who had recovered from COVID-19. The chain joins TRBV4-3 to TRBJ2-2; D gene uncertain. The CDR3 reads CASSADGPGRIGELFF. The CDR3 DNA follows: TGCGCCAGCAGCGCCGACGGTCCAGGAAGGATCGGGGAGCTGTTTTTT.